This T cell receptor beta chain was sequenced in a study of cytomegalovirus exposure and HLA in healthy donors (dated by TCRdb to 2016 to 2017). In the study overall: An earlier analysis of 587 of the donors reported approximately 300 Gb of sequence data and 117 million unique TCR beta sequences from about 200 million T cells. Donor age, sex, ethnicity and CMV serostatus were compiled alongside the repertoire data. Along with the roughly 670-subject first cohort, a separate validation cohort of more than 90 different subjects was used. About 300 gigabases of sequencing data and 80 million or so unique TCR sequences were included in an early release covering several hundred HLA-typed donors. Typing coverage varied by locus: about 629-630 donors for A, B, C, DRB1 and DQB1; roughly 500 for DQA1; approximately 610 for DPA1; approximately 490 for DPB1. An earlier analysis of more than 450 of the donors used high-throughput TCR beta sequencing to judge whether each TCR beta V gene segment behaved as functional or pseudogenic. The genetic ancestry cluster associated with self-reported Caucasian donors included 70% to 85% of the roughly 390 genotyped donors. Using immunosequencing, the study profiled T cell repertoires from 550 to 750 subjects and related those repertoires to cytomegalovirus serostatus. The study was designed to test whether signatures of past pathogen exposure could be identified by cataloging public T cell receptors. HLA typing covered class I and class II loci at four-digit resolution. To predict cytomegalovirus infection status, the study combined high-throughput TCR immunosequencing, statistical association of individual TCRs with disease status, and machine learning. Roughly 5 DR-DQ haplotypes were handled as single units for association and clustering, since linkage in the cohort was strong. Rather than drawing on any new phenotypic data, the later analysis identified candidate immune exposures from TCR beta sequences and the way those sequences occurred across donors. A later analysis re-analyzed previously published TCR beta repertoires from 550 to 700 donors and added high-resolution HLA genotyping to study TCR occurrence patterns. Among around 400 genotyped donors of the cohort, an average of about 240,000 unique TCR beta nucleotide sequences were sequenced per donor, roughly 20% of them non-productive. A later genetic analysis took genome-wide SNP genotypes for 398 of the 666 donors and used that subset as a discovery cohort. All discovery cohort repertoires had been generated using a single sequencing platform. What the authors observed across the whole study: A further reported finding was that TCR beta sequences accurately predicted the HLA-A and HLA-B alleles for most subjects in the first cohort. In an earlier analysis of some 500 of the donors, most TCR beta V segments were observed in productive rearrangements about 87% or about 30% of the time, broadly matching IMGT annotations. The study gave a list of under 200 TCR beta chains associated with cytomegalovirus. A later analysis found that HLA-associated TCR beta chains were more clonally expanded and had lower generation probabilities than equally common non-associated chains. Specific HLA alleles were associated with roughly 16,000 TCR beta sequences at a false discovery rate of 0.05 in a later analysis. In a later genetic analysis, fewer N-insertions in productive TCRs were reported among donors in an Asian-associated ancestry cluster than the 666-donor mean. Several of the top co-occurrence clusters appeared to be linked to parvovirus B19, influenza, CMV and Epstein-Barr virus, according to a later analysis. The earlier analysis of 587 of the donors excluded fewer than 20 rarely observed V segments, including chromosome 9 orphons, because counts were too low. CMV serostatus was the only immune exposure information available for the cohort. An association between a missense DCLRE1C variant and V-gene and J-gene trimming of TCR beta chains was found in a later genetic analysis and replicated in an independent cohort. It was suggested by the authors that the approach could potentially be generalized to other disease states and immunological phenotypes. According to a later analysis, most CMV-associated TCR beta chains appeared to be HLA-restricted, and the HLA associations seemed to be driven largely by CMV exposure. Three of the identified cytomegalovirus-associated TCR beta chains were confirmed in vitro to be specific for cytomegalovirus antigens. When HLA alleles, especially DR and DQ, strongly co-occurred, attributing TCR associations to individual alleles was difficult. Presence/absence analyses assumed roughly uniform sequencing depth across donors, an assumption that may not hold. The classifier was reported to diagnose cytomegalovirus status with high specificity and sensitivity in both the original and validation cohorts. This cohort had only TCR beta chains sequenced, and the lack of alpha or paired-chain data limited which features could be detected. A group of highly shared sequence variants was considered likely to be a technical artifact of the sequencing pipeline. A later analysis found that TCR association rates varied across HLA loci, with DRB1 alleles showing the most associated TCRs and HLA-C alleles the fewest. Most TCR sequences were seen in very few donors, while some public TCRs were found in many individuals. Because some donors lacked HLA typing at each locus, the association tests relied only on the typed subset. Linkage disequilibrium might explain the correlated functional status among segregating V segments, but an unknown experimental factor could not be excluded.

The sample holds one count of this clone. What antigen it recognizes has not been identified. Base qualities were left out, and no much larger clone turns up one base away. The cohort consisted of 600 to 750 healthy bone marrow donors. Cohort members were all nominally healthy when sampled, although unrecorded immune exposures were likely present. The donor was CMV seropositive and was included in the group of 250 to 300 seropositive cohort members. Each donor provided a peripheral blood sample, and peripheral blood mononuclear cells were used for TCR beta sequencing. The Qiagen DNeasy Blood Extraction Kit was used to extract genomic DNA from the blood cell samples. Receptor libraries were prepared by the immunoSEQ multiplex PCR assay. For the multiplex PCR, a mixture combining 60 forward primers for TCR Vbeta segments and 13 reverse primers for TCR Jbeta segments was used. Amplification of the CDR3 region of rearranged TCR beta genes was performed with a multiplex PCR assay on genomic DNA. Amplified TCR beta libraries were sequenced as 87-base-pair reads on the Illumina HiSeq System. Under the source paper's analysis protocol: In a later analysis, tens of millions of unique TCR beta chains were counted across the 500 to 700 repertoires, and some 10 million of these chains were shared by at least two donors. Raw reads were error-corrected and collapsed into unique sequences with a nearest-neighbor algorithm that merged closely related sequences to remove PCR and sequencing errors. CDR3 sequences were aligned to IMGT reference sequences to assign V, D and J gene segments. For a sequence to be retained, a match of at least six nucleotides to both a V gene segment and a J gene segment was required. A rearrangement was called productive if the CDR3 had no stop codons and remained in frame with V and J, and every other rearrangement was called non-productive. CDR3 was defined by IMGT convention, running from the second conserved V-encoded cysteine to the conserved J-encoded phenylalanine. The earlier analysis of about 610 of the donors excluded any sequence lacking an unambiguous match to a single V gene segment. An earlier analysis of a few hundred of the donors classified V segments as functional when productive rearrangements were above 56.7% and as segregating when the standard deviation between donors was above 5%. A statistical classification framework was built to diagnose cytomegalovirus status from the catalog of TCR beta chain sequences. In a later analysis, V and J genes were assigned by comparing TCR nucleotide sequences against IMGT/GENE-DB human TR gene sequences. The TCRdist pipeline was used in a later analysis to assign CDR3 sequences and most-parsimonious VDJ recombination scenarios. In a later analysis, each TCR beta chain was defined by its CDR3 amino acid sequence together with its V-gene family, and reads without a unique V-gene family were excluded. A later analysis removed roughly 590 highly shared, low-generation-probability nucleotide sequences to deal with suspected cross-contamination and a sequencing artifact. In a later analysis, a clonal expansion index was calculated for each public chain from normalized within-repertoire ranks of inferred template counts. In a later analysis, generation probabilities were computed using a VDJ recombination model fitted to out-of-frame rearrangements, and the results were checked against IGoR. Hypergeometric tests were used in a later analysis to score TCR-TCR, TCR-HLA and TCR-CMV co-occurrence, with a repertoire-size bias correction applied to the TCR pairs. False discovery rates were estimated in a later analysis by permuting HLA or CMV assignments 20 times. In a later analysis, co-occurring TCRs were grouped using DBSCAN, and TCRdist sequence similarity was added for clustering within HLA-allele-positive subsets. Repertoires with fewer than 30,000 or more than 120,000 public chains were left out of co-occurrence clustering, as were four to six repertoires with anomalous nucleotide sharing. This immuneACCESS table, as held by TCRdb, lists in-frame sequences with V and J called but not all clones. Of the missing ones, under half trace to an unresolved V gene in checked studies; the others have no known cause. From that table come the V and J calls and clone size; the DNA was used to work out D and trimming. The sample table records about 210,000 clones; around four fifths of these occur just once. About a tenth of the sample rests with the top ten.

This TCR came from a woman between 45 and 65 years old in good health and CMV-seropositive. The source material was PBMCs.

CDR3 sequence: CASSFSNGGANTEAFF. The base sequence is TGTGCCAGCAGTTTTAGTAATGGGGGGGCGAACACTGAAGCTTTCTTT. The chain joins TRBV27 to TRBJ1-1, and the D gene may be TRBD1, 6 bases matching. The cysteine opens and the phenylalanine closes a CDR3 of 16 amino acids. Only CDR3 DNA is held: 48 bases, read in frame from base 1. In the germline V gene (reference sequence), CDR1 corresponds to MNHEY and CDR2 to SMNVEV. V sheds 3 bases and J sheds 1 base, leaving 15 bases between their ends.